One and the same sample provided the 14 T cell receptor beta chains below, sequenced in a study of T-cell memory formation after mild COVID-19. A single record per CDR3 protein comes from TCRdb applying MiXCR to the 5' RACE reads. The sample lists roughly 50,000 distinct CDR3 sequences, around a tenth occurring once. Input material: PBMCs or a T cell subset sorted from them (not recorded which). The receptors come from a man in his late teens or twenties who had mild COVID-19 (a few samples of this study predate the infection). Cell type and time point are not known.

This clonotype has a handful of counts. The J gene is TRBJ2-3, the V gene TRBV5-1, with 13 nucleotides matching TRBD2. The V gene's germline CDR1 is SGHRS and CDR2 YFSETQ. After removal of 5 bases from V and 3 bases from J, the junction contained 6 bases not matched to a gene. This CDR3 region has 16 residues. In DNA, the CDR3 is TGCGCCAGCAGGAGGACTAGCGGGGGCCCGACAGATACGCAGTATTTT. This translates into CASRRTSGGPTDTQYF.

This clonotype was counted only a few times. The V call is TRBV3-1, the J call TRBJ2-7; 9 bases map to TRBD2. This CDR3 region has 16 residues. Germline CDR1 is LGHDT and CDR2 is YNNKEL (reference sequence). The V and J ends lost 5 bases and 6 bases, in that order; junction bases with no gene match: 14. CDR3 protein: CASSDHYRLAAGEQYF. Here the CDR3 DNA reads TGTGCCAGCAGCGACCACTACCGACTAGCGGCCGGCGAGCAGTACTTC.

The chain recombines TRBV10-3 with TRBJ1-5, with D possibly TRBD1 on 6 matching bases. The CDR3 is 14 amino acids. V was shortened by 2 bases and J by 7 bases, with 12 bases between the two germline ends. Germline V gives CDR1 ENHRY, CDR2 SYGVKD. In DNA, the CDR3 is TGTGCCATCAGTGAGGGGGGGCGGGACCAGCCCCAGCATTTT. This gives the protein CAISEGGRDQPQHF.

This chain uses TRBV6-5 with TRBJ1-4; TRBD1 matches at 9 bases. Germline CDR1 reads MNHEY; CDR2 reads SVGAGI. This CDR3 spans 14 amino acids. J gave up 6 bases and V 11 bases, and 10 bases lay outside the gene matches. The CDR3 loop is CADRSQGAYEKLFF. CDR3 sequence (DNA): TGTGCCGACCGATCACAGGGGGCCTATGAAAAACTGTTTTTT.

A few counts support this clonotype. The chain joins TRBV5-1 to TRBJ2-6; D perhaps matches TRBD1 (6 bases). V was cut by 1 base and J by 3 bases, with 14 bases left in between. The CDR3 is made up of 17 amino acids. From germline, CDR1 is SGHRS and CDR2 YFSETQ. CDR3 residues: CASSLQGRVFGANVLTF. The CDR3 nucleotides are TGCGCCAGCAGCTTGCAGGGGCGGGTCTTTGGGGCCAACGTCCTGACTTTC.

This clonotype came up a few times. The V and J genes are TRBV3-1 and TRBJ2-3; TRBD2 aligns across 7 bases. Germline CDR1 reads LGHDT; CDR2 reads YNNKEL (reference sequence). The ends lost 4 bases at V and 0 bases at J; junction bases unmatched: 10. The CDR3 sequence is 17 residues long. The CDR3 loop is CASSPQTSFSSTDTQYF. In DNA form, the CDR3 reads TGTGCCAGCAGCCCCCAGACTAGCTTCTCTAGCACAGATACGCAGTATTTT.

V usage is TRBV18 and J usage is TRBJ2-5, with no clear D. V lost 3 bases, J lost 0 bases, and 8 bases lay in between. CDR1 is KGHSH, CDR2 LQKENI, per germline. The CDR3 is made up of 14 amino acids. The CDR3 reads CASSPAQYQETQYF. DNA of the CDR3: TGTGCCAGCTCACCTGCGCAGTACCAAGAGACCCAGTACTTC.

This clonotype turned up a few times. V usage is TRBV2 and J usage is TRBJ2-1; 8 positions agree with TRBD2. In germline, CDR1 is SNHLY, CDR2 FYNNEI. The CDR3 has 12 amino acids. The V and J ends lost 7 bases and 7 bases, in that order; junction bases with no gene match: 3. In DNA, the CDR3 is TGTGCCAGCACTAGCGGGTGGAATGAGCAGTTCTTC. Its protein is CASTSGWNEQFF.

DNA of the CDR3: TGTGCCAGCAGCCCTCTCGTCGGCTCCGGGGAGCTGTTTTTT. This sequence encodes CASSPLVGSGELFF. The gene calls are TRBV3-1 and TRBJ2-2; no clear D. The CDR3 runs to 14 residues. The V end was cut by 4 bases, the J end by 6 bases, with 12 bases between. CDR1 and CDR2 from the germline V gene are LGHDT and YNNKEL (reference sequence).

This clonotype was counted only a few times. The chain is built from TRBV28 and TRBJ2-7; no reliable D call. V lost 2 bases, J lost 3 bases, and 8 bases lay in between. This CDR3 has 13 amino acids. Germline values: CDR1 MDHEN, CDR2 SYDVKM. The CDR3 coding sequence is TGTGCCAGCAGTTTAGACGGAAACTACGAGCAGTACGTC. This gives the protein CASSLDGNYEQYV.

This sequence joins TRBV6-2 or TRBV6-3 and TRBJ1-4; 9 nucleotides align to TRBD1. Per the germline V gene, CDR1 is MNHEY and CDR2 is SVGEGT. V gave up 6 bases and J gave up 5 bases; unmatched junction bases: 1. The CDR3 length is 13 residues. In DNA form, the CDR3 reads TGTGCCAGCAGCGGACAGGGGAATGAAAAACTGTTTTTT. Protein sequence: CASSGQGNEKLFF.

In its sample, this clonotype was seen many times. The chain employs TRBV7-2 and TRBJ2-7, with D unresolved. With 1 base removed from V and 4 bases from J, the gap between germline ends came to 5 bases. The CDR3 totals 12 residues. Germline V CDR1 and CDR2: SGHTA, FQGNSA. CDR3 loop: CASSLVGYEQYF. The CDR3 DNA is TGTGCCAGCAGCTTAGTGGGATACGAGCAGTACTTC.

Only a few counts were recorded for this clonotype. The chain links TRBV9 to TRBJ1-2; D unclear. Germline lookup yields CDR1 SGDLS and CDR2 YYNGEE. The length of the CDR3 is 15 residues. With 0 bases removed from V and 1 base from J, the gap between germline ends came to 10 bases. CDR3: CASSVEAGRNYGYTF. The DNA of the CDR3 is TGTGCCAGCAGCGTAGAGGCAGGACGTAACTATGGCTACACCTTC.

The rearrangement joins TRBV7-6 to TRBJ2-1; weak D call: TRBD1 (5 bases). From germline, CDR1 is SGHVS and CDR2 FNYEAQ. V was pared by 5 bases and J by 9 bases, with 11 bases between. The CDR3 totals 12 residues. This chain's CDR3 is CASSHTRGEQFF. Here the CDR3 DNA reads TGTGCCAGCAGCCATACAAGGGGTGAGCAGTTCTTC.